A single sample is the source of the 32 T cell receptor beta chains below, sequenced in a study of blood T cell repertoires in COVID-19 (dated by TCRdb to about 2020). The library came from the immunoSEQ multiplex PCR assay. In its TCRdb copy, this immuneACCESS table keeps in-frame sequences only and misses some clones. Where compared with another copy, unresolved V genes explain less than half of these, and the others have no known cause. Recorded for this sample are approximately 270,000 clones; 85% to 90% of them occurred a single time. The ten largest clones capture approximately 1.4% of the sample. Sequences were obtained from peripheral blood. These receptors came from a man older than 75 with acute or convalescent COVID-19.

This clone was picked up one time. V and J are TRBV5-4 and TRBJ1-2, with D perhaps TRBD1 (6 bases). V lost 4 bases, J lost 2 bases, and 15 bases lay in between. In germline, CDR1 is SGHNT, CDR2 YYREEE (reference sequence). This CDR3 has 15 amino acids. CDR3 region: CASSGPGTRNYGYTF. In DNA, the CDR3 is TGTGCCAGCAGCGGTCCCGGGACAAGAAACTATGGCTACACCTTC.

The gene calls are TRBV2 and TRBJ1-1; 7 bases line up with TRBD1. The CDR3 runs 14 residues. Germline loops: CDR1 SNHLY, CDR2 FYNNEI. V shed 3 bases and J 11 bases; nucleotides not matched to a gene: 12. The CDR3 DNA reads TGTGCCAGCAGTGACCCAGGACAGGCGATGCTTGCTTTCTTT. Protein: CASSDPGQAMLAFF.

This clone was seen only a few times. The V and J genes are TRBV7-3 and TRBJ2-1; 9 bases match TRBD2. V gave up 6 bases and J gave up 4 bases; unmatched junction bases: 7. The germline CDR1 and CDR2 sequences are SGHTA and FQGTGA. The CDR3 is 15 residues long. Written as DNA, the CDR3 is TGTGCCAGCAGTCTTAGCGGGGGCGCTTACAATGAGCAGTTCTTC. Its translation is CASSLSGGAYNEQFF.

This clone turned up a few times. V gene TRBV4-1 combines with J gene TRBJ1-2, with D possibly matching TRBD1 (5 bases). Germline CDR1 MGHRA, CDR2 YSYEKL. The CDR3 is 16 residues long. Trimming took off 0 bases at V and 2 bases at J, with 13 bases between the two ends. CDR3 sequence reads: CASSQDFAGMNYGYTF. The DNA for the CDR3 is TGCGCCAGCAGCCAAGATTTCGCAGGGATGAACTATGGCTACACCTTC.

This clone has a handful of counts. V is TRBV29-1 and J is TRBJ2-3, with 8 bases aligning to TRBD1. With V trimmed by 4 bases and J by 3 bases, 3 bases remained unmatched. The germline V gene has CDR1 SQVTM and CDR2 ANQGSEA. The CDR3 totals 13 residues. CDR3 nucleotides: TGCAGCGTTGCCCACAGGGGGACAGATACGCAGTATTTT. This translates into CSVAHRGTDTQYF.

J is TRBJ2-3 and V is TRBV15; 10 nucleotides line up with TRBD2. This CDR3 has 17 amino acids. Germline V gene sequence: CDR1 LNHNV, CDR2 YYDKDF (reference sequence). V trimming: 2 bases; J trimming: 0 bases; junction bases outside the gene matches: 5. The CDR3 nucleotides read TGTGCCACCAGCAGAACCCGGACTAGCGGTAGCACAGATACGCAGTATTTT. Translation gives CATSRTRTSGSTDTQYF.

This chain joins TRBV9 and TRBJ2-7; D is unclear. The germline V gene has CDR1 SGDLS and CDR2 YYNGEE. There are 14 residues in the CDR3. The germline V and J ends were trimmed by 0 bases and 3 bases, with 10 bases remaining between them. Here the CDR3 DNA reads TGTGCCAGCAGCGTAGGGGTGAACAGCTACGAGCAGTACTTC. This gives the protein CASSVGVNSYEQYF.

The chain combines TRBV28 with TRBJ2-1; 8 nucleotides agree with TRBD2. Germline V gene data show CDR1 as MDHEN and CDR2 as SYDVKM. Unmatched junction bases numbered 6, after V lost 8 bases and J lost 3 bases. This CDR3 has 14 amino acids. The CDR3 loop is CASSQAGGYNEQFF. CDR3 DNA: TGTGCCAGCTCCCAGGCGGGAGGCTACAATGAGCAGTTCTTC.

This chain uses TRBV20-1 with TRBJ1-4; D may be TRBD1 (5 bases). Germline CDR1 reads DFQATT; CDR2 reads SNEGSKA (reference sequence). Trimming cost V 3 bases and J 6 bases, with 8 bases left between them. The CDR3 totals 12 residues. The CDR3 is CSASGRDEKLFF. CDR3 sequence (DNA): TGCAGTGCTAGTGGCAGGGATGAAAAACTGTTTTTT.

The rearrangement joins TRBV7-2 to TRBJ1-3, with D unresolved. This CDR3 is built from 16 residues. The germline CDR1 and CDR2 sequences are SGHTA and FQGNSA. Between the trimmed V and J ends, which lost 3 bases and 0 bases, there was a span of 12 bases. The CDR3, as DNA: TGTGCCAGCAGCTTGGACTCCGGAGGCTCTGGAAACACCATATATTTT. Its protein product is CASSLDSGGSGNTIYF.

V is TRBV19 and J is TRBJ1-4; 7 bases match TRBD1. The germline V gene encodes CDR1 LNHDA and CDR2 SQIVND (reference sequence). V lost 3 bases and J lost 8; bases outside the gene matches: 3. This CDR3 comprises 13 residues. The CDR3 sequence: CASSINRGEKLFF. CDR3 DNA: TGTGCCAGTAGTATTAACAGGGGCGAAAAACTGTTTTTT.

The chain has TRBV2 and TRBJ2-1; D may be TRBD1 (6 bases). Germline V CDR1 and CDR2: SNHLY, FYNNEI. V lost 6 bases, J lost 6 bases, and 12 bases lay in between. This CDR3 has 13 amino acids. The CDR3 region is CASRWTEVNEQFF. In DNA form, the CDR3 reads TGTGCCAGCAGATGGACAGAAGTCAATGAGCAGTTCTTC.

This clone was detected only a few times. DNA for the CDR3: TGCGCCAGCAGCTCACACGGACTAGCGGGAGGGATCATAGAGACCCAGTACTTC. It specifies CASSSHGLAGGIIETQYF. The V gene is TRBV5-1, the J gene TRBJ2-5, with TRBD2 matching over 15 bases. CDR3 size: 18 residues. Germline values: CDR1 SGHRS, CDR2 YFSETQ. The V gene end was trimmed by 3 bases and the J gene end by 4 bases; junction bases not matched to a gene: 10.

The rearrangement links TRBV3-1 (or the pseudogene TRBV3-2) to TRBJ2-7; 11 nucleotides line up with TRBD2. The CDR3 is made up of 16 amino acids. CDR1 is LGHDT, CDR2 YNNKEL, per germline (reference sequence). The V segment lost 4 bases and the J segment 2 bases; nucleotides outside the gene matches: 7. The CDR3 sequence: CASSPLLAGDPYEQYF. The CDR3 DNA follows: TGTGCCAGCAGCCCCCTACTAGCGGGGGACCCCTACGAGCAGTACTTC.

A remark on this clone: At one of its ends the junction is not consistent with the germline gene, which may arise from a read error. The V and J genes are TRBV20-1 and TRBJ1-1, with D unresolved. Germline V CDR1 and CDR2: DFQATT, SNEGSKA (reference sequence). The CDR3 consists of 10 residues. The CDR3 sequence is CSAGNAEAFF. CDR3 sequence (DNA): TGCAGTGCCGGGAACGCTGAAGCTTTCTTT.

The chain uses TRBV2 and TRBJ1-6; 7 nucleotides line up with TRBD1. Germline trimming cut 7 bases from V and 5 bases from J; bases unmatched to any gene: 5. Germline V lookup: CDR1 SNHLY, CDR2 FYNNEI. The CDR3 totals 14 residues. The CDR3, as DNA: TGTGCCAGCACTTCGACAGGGAATAATTCACCCCTCCACTTT. This codes for CASTSTGNNSPLHF.

V gene TRBV7-2 combines with J gene TRBJ1-2; the match to TRBD1 covers 8 bases. The germline V gene encodes CDR1 SGHTA and CDR2 FQGNSA. The ends lost 6 bases at V and 5 bases at J; junction bases unmatched: 17. This CDR3 contains 17 residues. This chain's CDR3 is CASSGTGQGPSGYGYTF. The CDR3 region has the DNA TGTGCCAGCAGTGGAACCGGACAGGGCCCTTCTGGGTATGGCTACACCTTC. The full variable domain, completed using reference TRBV7-2 and TRBJ1-2, is GAGVSQSPSNKVTEKGKDVELRCDPISGHTALYWYRQSLGQGLEFLIYFQGNSAPDKSGLPSDRFSAERTGGSVSTLTIQRTQQEDSAVYLCASSGTGQGPSGYGYTFGSGTRLTVV.

The CDR3 loop is CASSQGPTRTGELFF. In DNA, the CDR3 is TGTGCCAGCAGCCAAGGCCCTACCCGGACCGGGGAGCTGTTTTTT. The chain employs TRBV4-2 and TRBJ2-2; D is unclear. V was clipped by 1 base and J by 5 bases, with 11 bases between them. The CDR3 contains 15 residues. Germline V gene sequence: CDR1 LGHNA, CDR2 YNFKEQ.

There are a few counts of this clone. V is TRBV5-1 and J is TRBJ2-2; D is perhaps TRBD2 (5 bases). CDR3 length equals 14 residues. CDR1 is SGHRS, CDR2 YFSETQ, per germline. Trimming pared 3 bases from V and 8 bases from J, leaving 14 bases between. As DNA, the CDR3 is TGCGCCAGCAGCTCGGGCCCGGGGTCGGGGGAGCTGTTTTTT. Amino acid sequence: CASSSGPGSGELFF.

This chain connects TRBV3-1 (or the pseudogene TRBV3-2) to TRBJ2-7; 7 bases map to TRBD2. The CDR3 has 15 amino acids. With V trimmed by 4 bases and J by 3 bases, 9 bases remained unmatched. Per the germline V gene, CDR1 is LGHDT and CDR2 is YNNKEL (reference sequence). The CDR3, as DNA: TGTGCCAGCAGCCCCCATGGCGGGAGCGACTACGAGCAGTACTTC. Its protein is CASSPHGGSDYEQYF.

The rearrangement joins TRBV6-5 to TRBJ2-1; D uncertain. The CDR3 has 13 residues. V was clipped by 5 bases and J by 0 bases, with 5 bases between them. The germline gives CDR1 MNHEY, CDR2 SVGAGI. CDR3 DNA: TGTGCCAGCAGTCAGGCCTCCTACAATGAGCAGTTCTTC. Translation gives CASSQASYNEQFF.

The chain uses TRBV19 and TRBJ1-1, with TRBD1 matching 9 bases. This CDR3 is 14 amino acids long. V trimming: 2 bases; J trimming: 4 bases; junction bases outside the gene matches: 2. The V gene's germline CDR1 is LNHDA and CDR2 SQIVND (reference sequence). The CDR3 is CASSIQTGGTEAFF. CDR3 DNA: TGTGCCAGTAGTATACAGACAGGGGGCACTGAAGCTTTCTTT. Complete variable domain (other parts from reference TRBV19 and TRBJ1-1): DGGITQSPKYLFRKEGQNVTLSCEQNLNHDAMYWYRQDPGQGLRLIYYSQIVNDFQKGDIAEGYSVSREKKESFPLTVTSAQKNPTAFYLCASSIQTGGTEAFFGQGTRLTVV.

The chain couples TRBV12-3 or TRBV12-4 to TRBJ1-1; D is unresolved. V lost 3 bases and J lost 1, with 6 bases in between. The CDR3 extends over 13 amino acids. CDR3 DNA sequence: TGTGCCAGCAGTTTTCAATGGAACACTGAAGCTTTCTTT. Its protein product is CASSFQWNTEAFF.

This clone was seen once. The genes are TRBV3-1 (or the pseudogene TRBV3-2) and TRBJ1-3; 7 bases fit TRBD1. The trim removed 0 bases at V and 4 bases at J, leaving 3 bases unmatched. This CDR3 comprises 15 residues. Germline CDR1 LGHDT, CDR2 YNNKEL (reference sequence). The CDR3 is CASSQDKTGGNTIYF. In nucleotides, the CDR3 is TGTGCCAGCAGCCAAGATAAGACAGGGGGAAACACCATATATTTT.

The chain combines TRBV5-1 with TRBJ1-6; perhaps TRBD1 as D (5 bases). This CDR3 has 14 residues. Germline lookup yields CDR1 SGHRS and CDR2 YFSETQ. Trimming cost V 0 bases and J 10 bases, with 11 bases left between them. The DNA for the CDR3 is TGCGCCAGCAGCTTGGGAGGGGAGGGATCACCCCTCCACTTT. This codes for CASSLGGEGSPLHF.

V usage is TRBV2 and J usage is TRBJ1-2; D possibly corresponds to TRBD1 (6 bases). The V and J ends lost 8 bases and 4 bases respectively, with 20 bases between them. The CDR3 contains 15 residues. Looked up from germline, CDR1 is SNHLY and CDR2 is FYNNEI. For the CDR3, the DNA is TGTGCCAGCGGGACCCCGGACAGCCTCATCTATGGCTACACCTTC. The encoded protein is CASGTPDSLIYGYTF.

V is TRBV28 and J is TRBJ2-7, with 11 bases identical to TRBD2. With 10 bases clipped from V and 2 bases from J, the junction kept 4 bases outside the gene matches. CDR3 size: 13 residues. CDR1 is MDHEN, CDR2 SYDVKM, per germline. The DNA of the CDR3 is TGTGCCACTGTAGCGGGAGGGCCCTACGAGCAGTACTTC. Translated: CATVAGGPYEQYF.

The rearrangement uses TRBV6-5 and TRBJ2-7, with 10 bases that match TRBD1. The CDR3 is 15 residues long. CDR1 MNHEY and CDR2 SVGAGI come from the germline V gene. V lost 6 bases to trimming and J lost 4 bases; unmatched junction nucleotides: 9. The CDR3 spells CASRIGTGAWYEQYF. CDR3 DNA: TGTGCCAGCAGAATCGGGACAGGGGCTTGGTACGAGCAGTACTTC.

The chain employs TRBV7-2 and TRBJ1-1; D is unresolved. The CDR3 covers 12 residues. Per the germline V gene, CDR1 is SGHTA and CDR2 is FQGNSA. V was shortened by 5 bases and J by 3 bases, with 7 bases between the two germline ends. The CDR3 nucleotides read TGTGCCAGCAGCCGACTGGACACTGAAGCTTTCTTT. Amino acids: CASSRLDTEAFF. The variable domain in full, completed from reference TRBV7-2 and TRBJ1-1, reads GAGVSQSPSNKVTEKGKDVELRCDPISGHTALYWYRQSLGQGLEFLIYFQGNSAPDKSGLPSDRFSAERTGGSVSTLTIQRTQQEDSAVYLCASSRLDTEAFFGQGTRLTVV.

This chain connects TRBV19 to TRBJ2-1, with a tentative D call TRBD1 (6 bases). CDR1 is LNHDA, CDR2 SQIVND, per germline (reference sequence). The V and J ends lost 0 bases and 8 bases respectively, with 17 bases between them. The CDR3 extends over 16 amino acids. CDR3 sequence: CASSIETGLTFDEQFF. As DNA, the CDR3 is TGTGCCAGTAGTATAGAAACAGGGCTAACCTTCGATGAGCAGTTCTTC.

V is TRBV6-5 and J is TRBJ1-4; no clear D gene. The CDR3 sequence is 16 residues long. The germline V gene has CDR1 MNHEY and CDR2 SVGAGI. With 0 bases removed from V and 0 bases from J, the gap between germline ends came to 8 bases. This CDR3 is CASSYSNRATNEKLFF. The CDR3 coding sequence is TGTGCCAGCAGTTACTCGAACAGAGCAACTAATGAAAAACTGTTTTTT.

This clone was recorded once. The rearrangement links TRBV6-5 to TRBJ2-4; the match to TRBD2 covers 8 bases. CDR1 is MNHEY and CDR2 is SVGAGI in the germline V gene. CDR3 size: 16 residues. Germline trimming cut 3 bases from V and 9 bases from J; bases unmatched to any gene: 13. The CDR3 protein is CASSYSGLAEGGIQYF. CDR3 coding DNA: TGTGCCAGCAGTTATTCCGGACTAGCTGAGGGAGGCATTCAGTACTTC.